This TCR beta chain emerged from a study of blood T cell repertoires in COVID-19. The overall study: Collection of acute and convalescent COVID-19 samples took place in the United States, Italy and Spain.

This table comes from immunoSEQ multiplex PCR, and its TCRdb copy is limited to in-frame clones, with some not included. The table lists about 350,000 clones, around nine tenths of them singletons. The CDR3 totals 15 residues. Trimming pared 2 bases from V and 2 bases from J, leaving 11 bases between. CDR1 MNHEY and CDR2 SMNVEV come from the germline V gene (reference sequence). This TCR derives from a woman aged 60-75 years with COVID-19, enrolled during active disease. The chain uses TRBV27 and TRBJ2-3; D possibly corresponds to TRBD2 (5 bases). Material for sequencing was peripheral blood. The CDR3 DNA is TGTGCCAGCAGTTTAGAAGGCCGGGACACAGATACGCAGTATTTT. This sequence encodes CASSLEGRDTDTQYF.